A selection of T cell receptor beta chains follows, all from one sample in a study of blood T cell repertoires in COVID-19. TCRdb's copy holds only in-frame clones and misses some; the assay was immunoSEQ multiplex PCR. Counted here are under 45,000 clones, roughly nine tenths occurring once; the ten biggest clones make up about 0.4%. Material: peripheral blood. The source of these receptors is a human donor in a cohort sampled during active COVID-19. Each CDR3 is given with its conserved first and last residue. The D gene is left open where the match is weak. The listing skips clone size in some rows; elsewhere it reads once, few, many or a size class.

cdr3_nt	cdr3_aa	j_call	d_call	clone_size	v_call
TGTGCCAGTAAACAGACGAGCTCTGGAAACACCATATATTTT	CASKQTSSGNTIYF	TRBJ1-3	.	.	TRBV19
TGTGCCAGCAGTTACTCAGGGGGCCAAGAAAAACTGTTTTTT	CASSYSGGQEKLFF	TRBJ1-4	TRBD1	.	TRBV6-5
TGCAGCGTCGCGGAAACTGGACAGGGGGTAGGCTACACCTTC	CSVAETGQGVGYTF	TRBJ1-2	TRBD1	.	TRBV29-1
TGTGCCAGCAGACGGGTGGGGGAGGGGTCCCACGAGCAGTACTTC	CASRRVGEGSHEQYF	TRBJ2-7	TRBD2	.	TRBV7-2
TGTGCCAGTAGTATAGTAGGGGGGGCCACTGAAGCTTTCTTT	CASSIVGGATEAFF	TRBJ1-1	.	.	TRBV19
TGTGCCAGCAGTACCGGGACAGGGTATCAGCCCCAGCATTTT	CASSTGTGYQPQHF	TRBJ1-5	TRBD1	.	TRBV2
TGTGCCAGCAGTCCCCATTTAAACACTGGCTACACCTTC	CASSPHLNTGYTF	TRBJ1-2	.	.	TRBV6-2/TRBV6-3
TGTGCCAGCAGCCAAGACGACAGGGTGGGCTATGGCTACACCTTC	CASSQDDRVGYGYTF	TRBJ1-2	TRBD1	.	TRBV3-1/TRBV3-2
TGTGCCAGCAGTTATATGCAGGGTCTGAGGCAGCCCCAGCATTTT	CASSYMQGLRQPQHF	TRBJ1-5	.	.	TRBV6-2/TRBV6-3
TGTGCCAGCAGTGAAAGATATACCGACAGGGGATCGTCTTTCTTT	CASSERYTDRGSSFF	TRBJ1-1	TRBD1	.	TRBV6-1
TGCGCCAGCAGGAATTGGACTTCTAGCACAGATACGCAGTATTTT	CASRNWTSSTDTQYF	TRBJ2-3	.	.	TRBV5-1
TGTGCCAGCAGCCAAGAAGCTAGCGCGTACCAAGAGACCCAGTACTTC	CASSQEASAYQETQYF	TRBJ2-5	.	.	TRBV4-2
TGTGCCAGCAGCTTAGATAGGTTCAGGGATGCTGCCCACGAGCAGTACTTC	CASSLDRFRDAAHEQYF	TRBJ2-7	.	.	TRBV11-2
TGTGCCAGCAGCTTATTATTCCGACCGGGCCAAGAGACCCAGTACTTC	CASSLLFRPGQETQYF	TRBJ2-5	.	.	TRBV5-8
TGTGCCAGCAGCCCTGGACAGGCGAACACTGAAGCTTTCTTT	CASSPGQANTEAFF	TRBJ1-1	TRBD1	.	TRBV5-6
TGTGCCATCAGTGTCAGGAACACCGGGGAGCTGTTTTTT	CAISVRNTGELFF	TRBJ2-2	.	once	TRBV10-3
TGTGCCAGCAGCTTAGCGACAGGGGAGCAGAACGAGCAGTACTTC	CASSLATGEQNEQYF	TRBJ2-7	TRBD1	once	TRBV7-2
TGTGCCAGCAGCTTAGACCCTCCCGGGAACAACCAGCCCCAGCATTTT	CASSLDPPGNNQPQHF	TRBJ1-5	.	few	TRBV7-2
TGCGCCAGCAGCTTGGGGGACTTGAGCTCCTATAATTCACCCCTCCACTTT	CASSLGDLSSYNSPLHF	TRBJ1-6	.	.	TRBV5-1
TGTGCCAGCAGCCCCCAATACAGCCTGAACACTGAAGCTTTCTTT	CASSPQYSLNTEAFF	TRBJ1-1	.	.	TRBV11-3
TGTGCCAGCAGCCAAGCGGGGGGCTCGGTGGATGGCTACACCTTC	CASSQAGGSVDGYTF	TRBJ1-2	.	once	TRBV4-2
TGCGCCAGCAGCCGATACGAGGCAGTCTATGGCTACACCTTC	CASSRYEAVYGYTF	TRBJ1-2	.	.	TRBV4-1
TGTGCCAGCTCACTACAGGGCGATGAGCAGTTCTTC	CASSLQGDEQFF	TRBJ2-1	.	.	TRBV18
TGTGCCAGCAGACCGGACAGGGGGCGCGGTCAGCCCCAGCATTTT	CASRPDRGRGQPQHF	TRBJ1-5	TRBD1	.	TRBV27
TGTGCCAGCAGTTATGGGGCCGGGACAGGGTCCTACGAGCAGTACTTC	CASSYGAGTGSYEQYF	TRBJ2-7	TRBD1	.	TRBV6-5
TGCAGTCAGGGGGGAATCTATGGCTACACCTTC	CSQGGIYGYTF	TRBJ1-2	TRBD1	.	TRBV20-1
TGTGCCAGCAGCTTAGCTGGACAGGGACCGAACTATGGCTACACCTTC	CASSLAGQGPNYGYTF	TRBJ1-2	TRBD1	.	TRBV11-2
TGTGCCAGCAGTGAAGCTTTAACAGGGGGCGCGGGCTACACCTTC	CASSEALTGGAGYTF	TRBJ1-2	TRBD1	few	TRBV6-1
TGTGCCAGTAGTATAACGGGGGGTAATTCACCCCTCCACTTT	CASSITGGNSPLHF	TRBJ1-6	.	.	TRBV19
TGTGCCAGCAGCGCAGGACAGGGGAATGGAGCTTTCTTT	CASSAGQGNGAFF	TRBJ1-1	TRBD1	.	TRBV9
TGTGCCAGCAGCCTTGAATACGGGTACGAGCAGTACTTC	CASSLEYGYEQYF	TRBJ2-7	.	.	TRBV7-2
TGTGCCACCAGCAAGGTCAGGGGGCTGTACGAGCAGTACTTC	CATSKVRGLYEQYF	TRBJ2-7	TRBD1	.	TRBV15
TGTGCCAGCAGCGGGGGGACAGGAACCTACGAGCAGTACTTC	CASSGGTGTYEQYF	TRBJ2-7	TRBD1	.	TRBV13
TGCGCCAGCAGCCCTGGAGACAGGGATCTTGAAGCTTTCTTT	CASSPGDRDLEAFF	TRBJ1-1	TRBD1	.	TRBV4-3
TGTGCCAGCAGCCAGCTCGGGGGCGAGCAGTACTTC	CASSQLGGEQYF	TRBJ2-7	.	.	TRBV3-1/TRBV3-2
TGCGCCAGCAGCTTGCCCGCTAGCGGGGGCTGGAGCTACGAGCAGTACTTC	CASSLPASGGWSYEQYF	TRBJ2-7	TRBD2	.	TRBV5-1
TGTGCCACCAGTGATTCCGGGACTAGCGGGCGTTACAATGAGCAGTTCTTC	CATSDSGTSGRYNEQFF	TRBJ2-1	TRBD2	.	TRBV24-1
TGTGCCAGCAGCTCCGGGACTTACGGCTCTGGAAACACCATATATTTT	CASSSGTYGSGNTIYF	TRBJ1-3	.	.	TRBV11-2
TGCGCCAGCAGCCAAGATCACACAGGGCCCTACGAGCAGTACTTC	CASSQDHTGPYEQYF	TRBJ2-7	.	.	TRBV4-3
TGCAGCGTCCAGGACAGCTCTGGAAACACCATATATTTT	CSVQDSSGNTIYF	TRBJ1-3	.	.	TRBV29-1
TGTGCCAGTAGTGGACAGGGACAGGGCGGCTACACCTTC	CASSGQGQGGYTF	TRBJ1-2	TRBD1	.	TRBV19
TGTGCCAGCAGTTCTCAATCCGGGACAGGGTACGAGCAGTACTTC	CASSSQSGTGYEQYF	TRBJ2-7	TRBD1	.	TRBV2
TGTGCCAGCAGCCAATTTCAGGGGGACTCTCTAGGCTACACCTTC	CASSQFQGDSLGYTF	TRBJ1-2	TRBD1	.	TRBV16
TGCAGTGCTCGGACAAACTATGGCTACACCTTC	CSARTNYGYTF	TRBJ1-2	.	.	TRBV20-1
TGTGCCAGCAGCGACAGGGATTCACCCCTCCACTTT	CASSDRDSPLHF	TRBJ1-6	TRBD1	.	TRBV7-9
TGTGCCAGCAGCGCAGACAGGGGCCAATACTCTGGAAACACCATATATTTT	CASSADRGQYSGNTIYF	TRBJ1-3	TRBD1	.	TRBV11-2
TGTGCCAGCAGTTTAGAGGGGGCGGGTGGCTACACCTTC	CASSLEGAGGYTF	TRBJ1-2	TRBD1	once	TRBV12-3/TRBV12-4
TGTGCCAGTAGTATACAGGGACTAGCGGGCTACAATGAGCAGTTCTTC	CASSIQGLAGYNEQFF	TRBJ2-1	TRBD2	.	TRBV19
TGTGCCAGCAGCCGACAGGGTTGGGGACGGGACACTGAAGCTTTCTTT	CASSRQGWGRDTEAFF	TRBJ1-1	TRBD1	.	TRBV11-2
TGTGCCAGCAGTTACGGAAGCGGGGGAACCTACGAGCAGTACTTC	CASSYGSGGTYEQYF	TRBJ2-7	TRBD2	.	TRBV6-5
TGTGCCAGCAGATCACTTGGGGACAGGGGGGACTATGGCTACACCTTC	CASRSLGDRGDYGYTF	TRBJ1-2	TRBD1	.	TRBV2
TGTGCCAGCAGCCAAGCAGGGGGCAGAACTGAAGCTTTCTTT	CASSQAGGRTEAFF	TRBJ1-1	TRBD1	.	TRBV4-2
TGCAGCGTTGTGGGTCGGGGGTCCCAAGAGACCCAGTACTTC	CSVVGRGSQETQYF	TRBJ2-5	.	few	TRBV29-1
TGTGCCAGCAGTCCTTCTAGGGGCTACACCTTC	CASSPSRGYTF	TRBJ1-2	.	.	TRBV12-3/TRBV12-4
TGTGCCAGCAGCCCTCAGACAGGGGGGGGGTACGAGCAGTACTTC	CASSPQTGGGYEQYF	TRBJ2-7	TRBD1	.	TRBV7-2